This T cell receptor beta chain was sequenced during a study of OX40 agonist ivuxolimab in advanced cancers. Study-level background: The drug used for patients, ivuxolimab, was an agonistic anti-OX40 (CD134) antibody. General observations from the study: Among T cells, CD8+ cells averaged more expanded clones than CD4+ cells.

The data were produced by immunoSEQ multiplex PCR, yet TCRdb's version contains in-frame clones alone and is incomplete. The sample has around 18,000 clones; approximately 85% are singletons. For this clone: Its antigen remains unknown.

This CDR3 contains 16 residues. Per germline, CDR1 SGDLS and CDR2 YYNGEE. Between the trimmed V and J ends, which lost 1 base and 4 bases, there was a span of 12 bases. This sample comprised CD4+ or CD8+ T cells sorted from blood, obtained in a trial of the OX40 agonist ivuxolimab. The TCR sequence derives from an adult with an advanced solid tumor such as melanoma, head and neck, liver or kidney cancer. J is TRBJ2-6 and V is TRBV9; the D gene could be TRBD1 or TRBD2 (5 bases each). The CDR3 here is CASSVRGASGANVLTF. The CDR3 DNA sequence: TGTGCCAGCAGCGTACGAGGGGCGAGCGGGGCCAACGTCCTGACTTTC.